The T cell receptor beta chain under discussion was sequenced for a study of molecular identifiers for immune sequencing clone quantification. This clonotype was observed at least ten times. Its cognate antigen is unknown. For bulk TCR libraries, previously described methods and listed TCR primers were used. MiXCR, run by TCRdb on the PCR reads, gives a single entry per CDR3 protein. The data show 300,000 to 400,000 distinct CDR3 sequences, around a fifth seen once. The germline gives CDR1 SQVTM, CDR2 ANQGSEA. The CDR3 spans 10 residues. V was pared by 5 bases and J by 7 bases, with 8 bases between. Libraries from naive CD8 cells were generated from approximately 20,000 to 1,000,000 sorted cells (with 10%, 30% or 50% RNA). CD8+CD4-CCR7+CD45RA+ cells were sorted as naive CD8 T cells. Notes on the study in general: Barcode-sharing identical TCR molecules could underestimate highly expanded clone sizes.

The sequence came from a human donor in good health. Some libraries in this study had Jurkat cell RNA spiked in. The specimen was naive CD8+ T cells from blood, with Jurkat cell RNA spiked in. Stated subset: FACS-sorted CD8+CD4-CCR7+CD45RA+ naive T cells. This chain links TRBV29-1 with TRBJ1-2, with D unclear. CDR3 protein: CSVLGFGYTF. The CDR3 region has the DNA TGCAGCGTTTTGGGGTTTGGCTACACCTTC.